Shown below are 17 T cell receptor beta chains from a single sample sequenced in a study of shared clonotypes between healthy human individuals. Clones were sequenced by immunoSEQ multiplex PCR, and TCRdb holds only the in-frame ones, with some missing. The sample includes over 1.4 million clones, roughly 96% of them seen just once. The sequencing sample was made of naive CD4+ T cells sorted from blood. Subset noted: CD45RA+ positively selected. Receptors originate from a man aged 30 to 45 in good health.

The V and J genes are TRBV4-1 and TRBJ2-3; 9 bases fit TRBD2. Germline V lookup: CDR1 MGHRA, CDR2 YSYEKL. The CDR3 loop spans 17 amino acids. With V trimmed by 0 bases and J by 6 bases, 10 bases remained unmatched. The CDR3, as DNA: TGCGCCAGCAGCCAAGATGGTAGCGGGAGCCCAGTGGATACGCAGTATTTT. Translation: CASSQDGSGSPVDTQYF.

V is TRBV4-3 and J is TRBJ2-5, with no clear D. CDR3 length equals 15 residues. Germline loops: CDR1 LGHNA, CDR2 YSLEER. V lost 2 bases to trimming and J lost 2 bases, with 12 bases between them. CDR3 sequence reads: CASSQHPHLQETQYF. The CDR3 DNA reads as TGCGCCAGCAGCCAACACCCTCACCTGCAAGAGACCCAGTACTTC.

The V gene is TRBV5-5, the J gene TRBJ2-7; 7 nucleotides line up with TRBD2. V lost 1 base and J lost 5; bases outside the gene matches: 9. Germline CDR1 SGHKS, CDR2 YYEKEE (reference sequence). This CDR3 spans 15 amino acids. The CDR3 loop is CASSLHWREKNEQYF. In DNA, the CDR3 is TGTGCCAGCAGCTTGCATTGGCGGGAGAAAAACGAGCAGTACTTC.

Comments on this clone: Different DNA sequences within this sample yield the same CDR3. This sequence joins TRBV2 and TRBJ1-1; D remains ambiguous. V shed 0 bases and J shed 0 bases, with 2 bases lying between them. From germline, CDR1 is SNHLY and CDR2 FYNNEI. This CDR3 has 13 amino acids. CDR3 residues: CASSEAVNTEAFF. The CDR3 DNA reads TGTGCCAGCAGTGAAGCAGTGAACACTGAAGCTTTCTTT.

Regarding this clone: The sample has other DNA sequences that encode this CDR3 too. This chain links TRBV18 with TRBJ2-2; 8 bases are a match to TRBD1. The germline V gene has CDR1 KGHSH and CDR2 LQKENI. Germline trimming cut 3 bases from V and 5 bases from J; bases unmatched to any gene: 2. The length of the CDR3 is 14 residues. CDR3 protein: CASSPGQVTGELFF. The CDR3 DNA reads TGTGCCAGCTCACCGGGACAGGTGACCGGGGAGCTGTTTTTT.

The chain recombines TRBV29-1 with TRBJ2-7; 7 bases align to TRBD2. The germline CDR1 and CDR2 sequences are SQVTM and ANQGSEA. The CDR3 spans 12 residues. V lost 4 bases and J lost 3; bases outside the gene matches: 3. CDR3 loop: CSVAAGVYEQYF. CDR3 in DNA: TGCAGCGTTGCGGCGGGAGTCTACGAGCAGTACTTC.

This clone occurred once. The chain carries TRBV19 and TRBJ1-2; no definite D call. Germline V gene lookup returns CDR1 LNHDA and CDR2 SQIVND (reference sequence). V lost 5 bases and J 5 bases, leaving 24 bases between the germline ends. The CDR3 is 17 amino acids. CDR3 sequence (DNA): TGTGCCAGTAGTTTCCAGCCCCAGTCTGATCGGGCGTATGGCTACACCTTC. Translating it yields CASSFQPQSDRAYGYTF.

The chain links TRBV5-1 to TRBJ1-5; no clear D. Germline CDR1 and CDR2: SGHRS and YFSETQ. V gave up 2 bases and J gave up 4 bases, with 7 bases separating them. This CDR3 is 13 amino acids long. The CDR3 here is CASSLFGNQPQHF. DNA for the CDR3: TGCGCCAGCAGCTTATTTGGGAATCAGCCCCAGCATTTT.

The genes are TRBV19 and TRBJ1-1; possible D gene TRBD1, 5 bases. The CDR3 extends over 12 amino acids. V was shortened by 7 bases and J by 4 bases, with 10 bases between the two germline ends. Germline CDR1 reads LNHDA; CDR2 reads SQIVND (reference sequence). CDR3 residues: CASTRGRTEAFF. The CDR3 DNA sequence: TGTGCCAGTACCCGGGGACGCACTGAAGCTTTCTTT.

The chain has TRBV30 and TRBJ2-1; 11 bases match TRBD2. V lost 6 bases and J lost 6; bases outside the gene matches: 4. Germline CDR1 reads GTSNPN; CDR2 reads SVGIG (reference sequence). CDR3 length: 13 amino acids. Here the CDR3 reads CACLSGRGNEQFF. The CDR3 region has the DNA TGTGCCTGTCTTAGCGGGAGGGGCAATGAGCAGTTCTTC.

The chain uses TRBV10-1 and TRBJ2-7; D gene uncertain. Germline CDR1 is WNHNN and CDR2 is SYGVQD (reference sequence). Trimming took 6 bases from V and 1 from J, leaving 7 bases between them. The CDR3 length is 12 residues. The CDR3 region has the DNA TGCGCCAGCAGCCAGAATTCCTACGAGCAGTACTTC. Its translation: CASSQNSYEQYF.

In nucleotides, the CDR3 is TGCAGCGTTGAAAGGAGGACAGGGGGCTACGAGCAGTACTTC. Translation: CSVERRTGGYEQYF. V and J are TRBV29-1 and TRBJ2-7; 10 bases agree with TRBD1. The CDR3 covers 14 residues. Germline trimming cut 2 bases from V and 3 bases from J; bases unmatched to any gene: 4. Per germline, CDR1 SQVTM and CDR2 ANQGSEA.

Only one count was recorded for this clone. CDR3 sequence: CAHQDGYTF. Written as DNA, the CDR3 is TGCGCCCACCAGGATGGCTACACCTTC. V gene TRBV4-1 combines with J gene TRBJ1-2; D remains unclear. This CDR3 contains 9 residues. Trimming shortened V by 11 bases and J by 6 bases, and 7 bases separated the two germline ends. Germline V gene sequence: CDR1 MGHRA, CDR2 YSYEKL.

The chain recombines TRBV5-1 with TRBJ1-3; no clear D. Trimming took off 1 base at V and 4 bases at J, with 9 bases between the two ends. The CDR3 is 14 residues long. CDR1 and CDR2 (germline): SGHRS, YFSETQ. The CDR3 loop is CASSLSGGGNTIYF. CDR3 bases: TGCGCCAGCAGCTTGTCGGGCGGAGGAAACACCATATATTTT.

V gene TRBV27 combines with J gene TRBJ2-1; 7 nucleotides agree with TRBD2. V lost 2 bases and J lost 5; bases outside the gene matches: 6. Germline V lookup: CDR1 MNHEY, CDR2 SMNVEV (reference sequence). This CDR3 is 15 amino acids long. Here the CDR3 DNA reads TGTGCCAGCAGTTTACTCGGGAGGCCCCACAATGAGCAGTTCTTC. Its protein is CASSLLGRPHNEQFF.

A note on this clone: Distinct nucleotide sequences in the sample also encode this CDR3. The rearrangement links TRBV18 to TRBJ2-5; D unclear. Per germline, CDR1 KGHSH and CDR2 LQKENI. The ends were cut back, 2 bases at V and 2 bases at J, with 9 bases in the middle. The CDR3 runs to 14 residues. CDR3 DNA sequence: TGTGCCAGCTCACCATCTGGCACACAAGAGACCCAGTACTTC. This encodes CASSPSGTQETQYF.

Worth noting for this clone: At one end the junction does not follow the germline gene, possibly because of a read error. The chain recombines TRBV18 with TRBJ1-5; tentatively, D is TRBD1 (6 bases). CDR3 size: 15 residues. Per the germline V gene, CDR1 is KGHSH and CDR2 is LQKENI. The CDR3 loop is CASSPLEGVDQPQHF. In DNA form, the CDR3 reads TGTGCCAGCTCTCCACTTGAGGGGGTAGATCAGCCCCAGCATTTT.